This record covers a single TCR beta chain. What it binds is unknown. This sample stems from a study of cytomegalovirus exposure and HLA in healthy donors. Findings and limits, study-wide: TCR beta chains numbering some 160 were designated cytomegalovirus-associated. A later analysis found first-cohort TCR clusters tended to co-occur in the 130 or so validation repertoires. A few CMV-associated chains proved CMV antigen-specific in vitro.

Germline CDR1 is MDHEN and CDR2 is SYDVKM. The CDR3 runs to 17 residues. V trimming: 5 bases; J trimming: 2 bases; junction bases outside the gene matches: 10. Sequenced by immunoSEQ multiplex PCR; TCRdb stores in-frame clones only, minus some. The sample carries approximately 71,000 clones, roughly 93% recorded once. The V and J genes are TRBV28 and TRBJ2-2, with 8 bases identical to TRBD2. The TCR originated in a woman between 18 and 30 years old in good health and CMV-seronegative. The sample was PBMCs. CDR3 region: CASSPQLAGLNTGELFF. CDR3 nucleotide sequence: TGTGCCAGCAGTCCCCAGTTAGCGGGATTAAACACCGGGGAGCTGTTTTTT. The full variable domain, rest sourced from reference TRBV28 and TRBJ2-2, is DVKVTQSSRYLVKRTGEKVFLECVQDMDHENMFWYRQDPGLGLRLIYFSYDVKMKEKGDIPEGYSVSREKKERFSLILESASTNQTSMYLCASSPQLAGLNTGELFFGEGSRLTVL.